The entry below describes one TCR beta chain. The V end lost 2 bases, the J end lost 6 bases, and 10 bases lay between the germline ends. Germline assignment: CDR1 LNHDA and CDR2 SQIVND (reference sequence). The CDR3 length is 13 residues. This sample is drawn from a study of cytomegalovirus exposure and HLA in healthy donors. PCR amplification relied on 60 Vbeta primers (plus 13 Jbeta primers). Original data processing: Roughly 80 million unique TCR beta chains, roughly 12 million shared, were counted in a later analysis. Clones were read by immunoSEQ multiplex PCR, and TCRdb kept only the in-frame ones, dropping some. For V, J and clone size, that table is used; D and trimming come from the DNA. The sample carries about 210,000 clones, more than 75% recorded once.

Sequenced material: PBMCs. The TCR originated in a girl aged 2 to 10 in good health and CMV-seronegative. This chain uses TRBV19 with TRBJ1-2; D is uncertain. The CDR3 DNA is TGTGCCAGTAGTATAAACGGCGGAAATGGCTACACCTTC. This encodes CASSINGGNGYTF.